The present T cell receptor beta chain was sequenced within a study of blood T cell repertoires in COVID-19. Profiling relied on immunoSEQ multiplex PCR, and the TCRdb table lists in-frame clones only, not all of them. This sample has around 440,000 clones; about 91% occur once, and the top ten carry roughly 12%. CDR3 length: 13 residues. Per germline, CDR1 KGHSH and CDR2 LQKENI. V gave up 6 bases and J gave up 4 bases, with 11 bases separating them. Patients of the Seattle cohort, enrolled during active infection, were followed longitudinally. The specimen sequenced was peripheral blood. The TCR originated in a woman aged 50 to 65 with COVID-19, enrolled during active disease. This sequence joins TRBV18 and TRBJ2-3; the D gene is possibly TRBD1 (5 bases). In nucleotides, the CDR3 is TGTGCCAGCTCGCTGGGGCAAGCAGATACGCAGTATTTT. Its translation is CASSLGQADTQYF. The full variable domain, completed using reference TRBV18 and TRBJ2-3, is NAGVMQNPRHLVRRRGQEARLRCSPMKGHSHVYWYRQLPEEGLKFMVYLQKENIIDESGMPKERFSAEFPKEGPSILRIQQVVRGDSAAYFCASSLGQADTQYFGPGTRLTVL.